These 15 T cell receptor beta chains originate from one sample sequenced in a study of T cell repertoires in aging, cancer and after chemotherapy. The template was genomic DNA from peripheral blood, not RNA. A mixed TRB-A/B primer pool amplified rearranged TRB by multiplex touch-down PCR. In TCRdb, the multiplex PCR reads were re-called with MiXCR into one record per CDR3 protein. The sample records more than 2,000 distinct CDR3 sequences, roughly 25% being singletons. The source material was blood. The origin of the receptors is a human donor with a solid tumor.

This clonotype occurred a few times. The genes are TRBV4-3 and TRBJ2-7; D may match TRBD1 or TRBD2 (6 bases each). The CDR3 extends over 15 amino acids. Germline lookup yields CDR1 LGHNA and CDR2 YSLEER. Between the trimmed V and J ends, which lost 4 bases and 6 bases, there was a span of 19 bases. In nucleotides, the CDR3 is TGCGCCAGCAGCCCGCGGGGCAGGGGAGGTCGCGAGCAGTACTTC. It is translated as CASSPRGRGGREQYF.

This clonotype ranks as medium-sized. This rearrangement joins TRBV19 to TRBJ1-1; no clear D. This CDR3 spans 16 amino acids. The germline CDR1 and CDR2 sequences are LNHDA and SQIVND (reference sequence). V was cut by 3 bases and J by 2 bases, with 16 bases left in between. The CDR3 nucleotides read TGTGCCAGTAGTATGAGACCATCAAGCCGAAACACTGAAGCTTTCTTT. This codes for CASSMRPSSRNTEAFF.

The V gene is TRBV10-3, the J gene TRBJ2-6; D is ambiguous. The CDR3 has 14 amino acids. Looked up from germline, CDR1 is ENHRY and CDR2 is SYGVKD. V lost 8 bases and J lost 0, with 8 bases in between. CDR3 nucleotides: TGTGCCATCCCTGGAGCCTCTGGGGCCAACGTCCTGACTTTC. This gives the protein CAIPGASGANVLTF.

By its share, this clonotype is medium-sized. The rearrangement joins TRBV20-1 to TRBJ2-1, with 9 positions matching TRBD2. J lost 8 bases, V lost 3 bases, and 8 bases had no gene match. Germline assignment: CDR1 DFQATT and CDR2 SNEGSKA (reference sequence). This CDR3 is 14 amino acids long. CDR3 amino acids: CSARGGRELDEQFF. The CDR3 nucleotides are TGCAGTGCTAGGGGCGGGAGGGAGTTGGATGAGCAGTTCTTC.

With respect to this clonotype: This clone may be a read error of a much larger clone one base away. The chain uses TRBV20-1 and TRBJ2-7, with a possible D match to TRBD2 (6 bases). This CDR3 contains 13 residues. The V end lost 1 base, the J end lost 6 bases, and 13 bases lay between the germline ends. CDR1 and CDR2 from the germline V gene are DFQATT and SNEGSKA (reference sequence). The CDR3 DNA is TGCAGTGCTAGAGCTACTAGCTGGCTCGAGCAGTACTTC. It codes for CSARATSWLEQYF.

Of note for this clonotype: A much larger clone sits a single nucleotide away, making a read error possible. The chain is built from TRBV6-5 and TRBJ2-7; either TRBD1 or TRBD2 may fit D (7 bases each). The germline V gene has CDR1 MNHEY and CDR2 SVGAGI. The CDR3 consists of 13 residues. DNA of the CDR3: TGTGCCAGCAGTCCAGGGGGGGGCTACGATCAGTACTTC. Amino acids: CASSPGGGYDQYF.

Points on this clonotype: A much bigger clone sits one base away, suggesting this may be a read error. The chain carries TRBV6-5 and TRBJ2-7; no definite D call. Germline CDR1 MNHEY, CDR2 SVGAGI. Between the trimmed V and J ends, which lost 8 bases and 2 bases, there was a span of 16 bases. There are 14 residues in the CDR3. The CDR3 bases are TGTGCCAGCCGCCGGAGTGTGGGGACCTACGAGCAGTACTTC. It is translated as CASRRSVGTYEQYF.

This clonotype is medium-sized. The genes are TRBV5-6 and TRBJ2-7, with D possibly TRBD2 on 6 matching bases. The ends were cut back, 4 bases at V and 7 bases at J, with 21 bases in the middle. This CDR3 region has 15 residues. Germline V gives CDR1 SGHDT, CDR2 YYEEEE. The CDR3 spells CASSPLGGNTEEQYF. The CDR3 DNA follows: TGTGCCAGCAGCCCTCTGGGGGGTAACACAGAGGAGCAGTACTTC.

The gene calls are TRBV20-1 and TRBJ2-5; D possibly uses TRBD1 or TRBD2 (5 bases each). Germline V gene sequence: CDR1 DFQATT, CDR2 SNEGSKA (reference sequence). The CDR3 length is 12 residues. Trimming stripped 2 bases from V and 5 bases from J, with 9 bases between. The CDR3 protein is CSARTRQETQYF. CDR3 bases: TGCAGTGCTAGAACTAGACAGGAGACCCAGTACTTC.

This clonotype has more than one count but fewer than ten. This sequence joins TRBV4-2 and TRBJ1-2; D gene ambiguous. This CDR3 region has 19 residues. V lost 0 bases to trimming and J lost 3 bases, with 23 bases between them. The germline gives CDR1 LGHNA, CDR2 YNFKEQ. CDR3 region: CASSQDMNSEAAADYGYTF. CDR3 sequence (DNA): TGTGCCAGCAGCCAAGATATGAATAGTGAGGCGGCAGCAGACTATGGCTACACCTTC.

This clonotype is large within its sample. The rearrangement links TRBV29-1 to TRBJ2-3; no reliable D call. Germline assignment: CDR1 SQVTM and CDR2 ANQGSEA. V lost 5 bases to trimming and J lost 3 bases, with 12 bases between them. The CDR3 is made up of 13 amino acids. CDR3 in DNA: TGCAGCGTTCCCAAGGTAGCAACAGATACGCAGTATTTT. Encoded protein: CSVPKVATDTQYF.

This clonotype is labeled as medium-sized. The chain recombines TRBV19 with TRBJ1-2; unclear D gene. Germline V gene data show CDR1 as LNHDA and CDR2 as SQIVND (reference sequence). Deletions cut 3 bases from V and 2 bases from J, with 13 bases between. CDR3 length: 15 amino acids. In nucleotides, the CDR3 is TGTGCCAGTAGTATCCTGGACGGGCCAAACTATGGCTACACCTTC. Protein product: CASSILDGPNYGYTF.

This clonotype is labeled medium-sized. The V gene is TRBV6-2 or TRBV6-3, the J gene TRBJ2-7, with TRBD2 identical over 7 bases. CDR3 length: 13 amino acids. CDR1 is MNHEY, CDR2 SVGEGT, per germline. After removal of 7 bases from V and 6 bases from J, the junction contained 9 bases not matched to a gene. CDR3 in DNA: TGTGCCAGCACGGAGGCGGGAGAGGGCGAGCAGTACTTC. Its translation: CASTEAGEGEQYF.

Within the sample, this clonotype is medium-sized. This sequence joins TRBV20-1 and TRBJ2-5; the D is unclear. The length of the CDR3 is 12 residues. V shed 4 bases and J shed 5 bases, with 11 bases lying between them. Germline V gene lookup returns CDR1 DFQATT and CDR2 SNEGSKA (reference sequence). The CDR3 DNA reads TGCAGTGCTACCGTCGGTGCGGAGACCCAGTACTTC. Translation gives CSATVGAETQYF.

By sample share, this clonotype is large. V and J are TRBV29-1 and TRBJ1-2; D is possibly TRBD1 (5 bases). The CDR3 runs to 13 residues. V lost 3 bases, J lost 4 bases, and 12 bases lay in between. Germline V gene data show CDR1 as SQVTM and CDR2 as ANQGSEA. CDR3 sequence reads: CSVDRGLGYGYTF. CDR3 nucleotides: TGCAGCGTTGATAGGGGTTTGGGCTATGGCTACACCTTC.